This T cell receptor (beta chain) was captured in a study of blood T cell repertoires in COVID-19 (dated by TCRdb to 2020 to 2021). Looking at the study overall: The collaborator samples originated in the United States, Italy and Spain and spanned the acute and convalescent phases of COVID-19. Sample metadata almost always included a de-identified subject ID, COVID-19 status, age in years and sex. The material from the prospective study consisted of cDNA or gDNA derived from T cells, B-cell-depleted T cells, or PBMCs. The repertoires were released in a freely available public database intended as a resource for research on the immune response to SARS-CoV-2. Samples came from the ongoing ImmuneRACE study (first 160 participants) plus 1,254 subjects from 6 global collaborators. Where available, HLA class I and class II types were taken from metadata supplied by the sample provider and were not determined by assay-based typing. Deeply sampled blood TCRbeta repertoires from subjects exposed to, actively infected with, or recovered from COVID-19 were included in the dataset.

In the prospective study, participants were roughly 18 to 95 years old, resided in 24 geographic areas of the United States, and were enrolled through a virtual design. In the prospective study, participants were assigned to cohorts based on the clinical history participants reported in a screening survey and a study questionnaire. In the prospective study, mobile phlebotomists collected whole blood, serum and a nasopharyngeal or oropharyngeal swab from each participant. Over a roughly 2-month period, participants in the prospective study had the option of providing additional blood draws and questionnaires. Before DNA extraction, blood samples from the prospective study were shipped at room temperature or frozen. A note on this clone: The antigen it binds to is not known. It has no much larger one-base neighbor in the sample; base qualities were not kept.

From cysteine to phenylalanine, the CDR3 is 13 amino acids long. Only CDR3 DNA remains: 39 bases, in frame from the first base. The trim is 2 bases for V and 2 bases for J, with a gap of 5 bases between the germline ends. The germline V gene yields SGHTA for CDR1 and FQGTGA for CDR2. TCRbeta CDR3 regions were amplified from genomic DNA using the immunoSEQ Assay, a bias-controlled multiplex PCR. Concerning the study's data processing: Within the assay, amplification of reference gene primers was used to estimate how many nucleated cells each sample contained. To quantify the absolute abundance of each unique TCRbeta CDR3 rearrangement, sequence reads were collapsed and filtered. Productive Simpson clonality was computed per sample as the square root of Simpson's diversity index over productive rearrangements. The source is immuneACCESS, and TCRdb retained only in-frame sequences with V and J called. Part of the clones is not carried over; for the studies checked, unresolved V genes explain less than half of this, and the remainder is unexplained. The V and J calls and clone size are taken from that table; D and trimming were inferred from the DNA. Present in this sample are 210,000 or so clones, more than 75% of which were seen just once. 4.3% of the sample rests with the top ten.

What the study reported, not specific to this receptor: How much clinical and demographic metadata was included differed by source and by participant, and the metadata was provided uncurated.

The sample taken for sequencing was PBMCs or T cells enriched from blood (not recorded which). The TCR originated in a man aged 25 to 40 with acute COVID-19. Recombination linked TRBV7-3 to TRBJ2-3; the D gene is not confidently resolved. The DNA sequence follows: TGTGCCAGCAGCTTAGCAGACACAGATACGCAGTATTTT. This codes for CASSLADTDTQYF.